This T cell receptor (beta chain) was sequenced in a study of regulatory T cells in long-lasting Graves disease. Study results and caveats: Repertoires from persistent disease leaned toward TRBV28, TRBJ1-2 and TRBJ2-5.

CDR3 length: 13 residues. V was shortened by 5 bases and J by 4 bases, with 12 bases between the two germline ends. Germline V gene data show CDR1 as DFQATT and CDR2 as SNEGSKA (reference sequence). As to time point: persistent/refractory GD, antithyroid drugs over 5 years with positive TRAb. PBMC RNA served as the TCR library source. The patients were enrolled through endocrinology in Xi'an, China. HTBI primers from iRepertoire and Arm-PCR of CDR3 regions yielded the TCR beta libraries. A single record per CDR3 protein comes from TCRdb applying MiXCR to the multiplex PCR reads. The sample records roughly 700,000 distinct CDR3 sequences, 25% to 35% being singletons. This clonotype was recorded many times. The antigen remains unidentified.

The source of this sequence is a female donor with Graves disease. V gene TRBV20-1 combines with J gene TRBJ1-5, with D possibly being TRBD1 (6 bases). Here the sequenced sample was peripheral blood mononuclear cells (PBMCs), taken when the disease was refractory, from a patient treated with antithyroid drugs. The DNA of the CDR3 is TGCAGTGCTTCCACAGGGTCAAATCAGCCCCAGCATTTT. Amino acids: CSASTGSNQPQHF.